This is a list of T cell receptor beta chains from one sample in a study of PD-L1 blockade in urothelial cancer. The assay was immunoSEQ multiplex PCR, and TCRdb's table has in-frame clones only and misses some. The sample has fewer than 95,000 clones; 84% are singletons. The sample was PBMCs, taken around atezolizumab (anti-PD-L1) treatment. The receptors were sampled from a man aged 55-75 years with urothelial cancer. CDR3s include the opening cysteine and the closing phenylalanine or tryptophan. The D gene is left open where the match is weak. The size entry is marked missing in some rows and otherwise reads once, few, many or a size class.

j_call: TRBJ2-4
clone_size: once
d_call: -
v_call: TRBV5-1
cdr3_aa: CASSSDGGAKNIQYF
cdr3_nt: TGCGCCAGCAGCTCGGACGGGGGAGCCAAAAACATTCAGTACTTC

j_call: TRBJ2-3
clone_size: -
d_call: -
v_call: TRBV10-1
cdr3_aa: CASRGASEGDTQYF
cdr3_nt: TGCGCCAGCAGAGGCGCTTCAGAGGGAGATACGCAGTATTTT

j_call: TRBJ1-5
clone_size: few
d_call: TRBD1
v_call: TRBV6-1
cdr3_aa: CASSGQGAGQPQHF
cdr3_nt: TGTGCCAGCTCCGGACAGGGGGCGGGTCAGCCCCAGCATTTT

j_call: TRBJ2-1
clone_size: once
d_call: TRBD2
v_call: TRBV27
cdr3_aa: CASSLTSGGNNEQFF
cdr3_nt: TGTGCCAGCAGCCTTACTAGCGGGGGGAACAATGAGCAGTTCTTC

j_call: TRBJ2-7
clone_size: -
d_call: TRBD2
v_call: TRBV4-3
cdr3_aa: CASSQDNSGSSYEQYF
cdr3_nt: TGCGCCAGCAGCCAAGATAATAGCGGGAGCTCCTACGAGCAGTACTTC

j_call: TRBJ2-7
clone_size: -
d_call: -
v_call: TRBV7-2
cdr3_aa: CASSQTTGEQYF
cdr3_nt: TGTGCCAGCAGCCAGACAACAGGGGAGCAGTACTTC

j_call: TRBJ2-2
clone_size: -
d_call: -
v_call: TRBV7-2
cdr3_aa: CASSLAGTTNTGELFF
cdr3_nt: TGTGCCAGCAGCTTAGCTGGGACAACGAACACCGGGGAGCTGTTTTTT

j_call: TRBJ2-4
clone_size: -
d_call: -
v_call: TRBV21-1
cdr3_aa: CASSKGTRRKLAKNIQYF
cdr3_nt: TGTGCCAGCAGCAAGGGGACTAGGAGGAAACTAGCCAAAAACATTCAGTACTTC

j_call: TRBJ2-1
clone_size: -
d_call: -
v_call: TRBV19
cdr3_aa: CASSISRRVYNEQFF
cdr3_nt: TGTGCCAGTAGTATATCGAGGCGGGTGTACAATGAGCAGTTCTTC

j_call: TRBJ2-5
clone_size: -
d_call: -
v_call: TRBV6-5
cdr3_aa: CASSYSSPETQYF
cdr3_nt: TGTGCCAGCAGTTACTCGAGTCCGGAGACCCAGTACTTC

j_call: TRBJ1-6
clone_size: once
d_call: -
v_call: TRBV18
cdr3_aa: CASSPGTEGSPLHF
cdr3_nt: TGTGCCAGCTCACCAGGTACAGAGGGTTCACCCCTCCACTTT

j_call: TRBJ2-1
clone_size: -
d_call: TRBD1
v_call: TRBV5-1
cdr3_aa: CASSGGQGAVSEQFF
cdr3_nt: TGCGCCAGCAGCGGGGGACAGGGGGCTGTCTCTGAGCAGTTCTTC

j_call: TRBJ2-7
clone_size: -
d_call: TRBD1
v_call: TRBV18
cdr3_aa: CASSPPGDSYEQYF
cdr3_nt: TGTGCCAGCTCACCCCCCGGGGACAGCTACGAGCAGTACTTC

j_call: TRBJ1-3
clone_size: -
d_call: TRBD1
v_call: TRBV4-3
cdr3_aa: CASSQDWSTGVGNTIYF
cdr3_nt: TGCGCCAGCAGCCAAGATTGGTCTACAGGGGTCGGAAACACCATATATTTT

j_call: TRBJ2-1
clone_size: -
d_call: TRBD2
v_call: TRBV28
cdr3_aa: CASRPTSGSYNEQFF
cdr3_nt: TGTGCCAGCAGACCGACTAGCGGCTCCTACAATGAGCAGTTCTTC